This T cell receptor (beta chain) originates from a study of Ad26.COV2.S vaccination and SARS-CoV-2 variants. Study context: Within the COV1001 Ad26.COV2.S trial arm, the donor was enrolled. Donor got 5x10^10 or 1x10^11 viral particles of Ad26.COV2.S. Study results and limitations: Vaccinees showed greater spike-specific TCR breadth than placebo recipients.

The treatment was: around 19 received Ad26.COV2.S at low or high dose, single or two shots; about 5 received placebo; per-sample allocation not given. Following the first vaccine or placebo injection, samples were taken on day 63. V was cut by 1 base and J by 6 bases, with 12 bases left in between. The CDR3 sequence is 15 residues long. Germline V lookup: CDR1 SEHNR, CDR2 FQNEAQ (reference sequence). A note on this clone: What it binds is unknown.

Libraries were prepared by immunoSEQ multiplex PCR; TCRdb keeps only in-frame clonotypes and omits some of them. The sample holds approximately 400,000 clones; about 85% are singletons and the top ten take 2.5% to 3.5%. The origin of this receptor is a person between 18 and 65 years old who received the Ad26.COV2.S COVID-19 vaccine or a placebo. This chain uses TRBV7-9 with TRBJ2-2; the D gene is possibly TRBD2 (6 bases). The source was peripheral blood, collected in a trial of Ad26.COV2.S vaccine versus placebo. CDR3 region: CASSLETSFPGELFF. The CDR3 DNA reads TGTGCCAGCAGCTTAGAGACTAGTTTCCCCGGGGAGCTGTTTTTT.